This is a list of T cell receptor beta chains from one sample in a study of shared clonotypes between healthy human individuals. This table comes from immunoSEQ multiplex PCR, and its TCRdb copy is limited to in-frame clones, with some not included. The sample has about 1.5 million clones, 98% seen once. The material sequenced was naive CD4+ T cells sorted from blood. These receptors were obtained from a man under 40 in good health. The CDR3 runs from the conserved cysteine through the conserved F or W. The order of the fields is CDR3 protein, V gene.

CDR3: CASSPSLGPQHF
V: TRBV7-2

CDR3: CASSRRQAGNYEQYF
V: TRBV19

CDR3: CASSKGLGLGGNEQYF
V: TRBV21-1

CDR3: CASSALGGDSYEQYF
V: TRBV2

CDR3: CATSRGKGPSYEQYF
V: TRBV15

CDR3: CASSGATGMTQYF
V: TRBV19

CDR3: CSVAASGSLRGAYNEQFF
V: TRBV29-1

CDR3: CAWSVYYTGSFNTGELFF
V: TRBV30

CDR3: CASRRQGPSNQPQHF
V: TRBV28

CDR3: CASTSSYEQYF
V: TRBV28